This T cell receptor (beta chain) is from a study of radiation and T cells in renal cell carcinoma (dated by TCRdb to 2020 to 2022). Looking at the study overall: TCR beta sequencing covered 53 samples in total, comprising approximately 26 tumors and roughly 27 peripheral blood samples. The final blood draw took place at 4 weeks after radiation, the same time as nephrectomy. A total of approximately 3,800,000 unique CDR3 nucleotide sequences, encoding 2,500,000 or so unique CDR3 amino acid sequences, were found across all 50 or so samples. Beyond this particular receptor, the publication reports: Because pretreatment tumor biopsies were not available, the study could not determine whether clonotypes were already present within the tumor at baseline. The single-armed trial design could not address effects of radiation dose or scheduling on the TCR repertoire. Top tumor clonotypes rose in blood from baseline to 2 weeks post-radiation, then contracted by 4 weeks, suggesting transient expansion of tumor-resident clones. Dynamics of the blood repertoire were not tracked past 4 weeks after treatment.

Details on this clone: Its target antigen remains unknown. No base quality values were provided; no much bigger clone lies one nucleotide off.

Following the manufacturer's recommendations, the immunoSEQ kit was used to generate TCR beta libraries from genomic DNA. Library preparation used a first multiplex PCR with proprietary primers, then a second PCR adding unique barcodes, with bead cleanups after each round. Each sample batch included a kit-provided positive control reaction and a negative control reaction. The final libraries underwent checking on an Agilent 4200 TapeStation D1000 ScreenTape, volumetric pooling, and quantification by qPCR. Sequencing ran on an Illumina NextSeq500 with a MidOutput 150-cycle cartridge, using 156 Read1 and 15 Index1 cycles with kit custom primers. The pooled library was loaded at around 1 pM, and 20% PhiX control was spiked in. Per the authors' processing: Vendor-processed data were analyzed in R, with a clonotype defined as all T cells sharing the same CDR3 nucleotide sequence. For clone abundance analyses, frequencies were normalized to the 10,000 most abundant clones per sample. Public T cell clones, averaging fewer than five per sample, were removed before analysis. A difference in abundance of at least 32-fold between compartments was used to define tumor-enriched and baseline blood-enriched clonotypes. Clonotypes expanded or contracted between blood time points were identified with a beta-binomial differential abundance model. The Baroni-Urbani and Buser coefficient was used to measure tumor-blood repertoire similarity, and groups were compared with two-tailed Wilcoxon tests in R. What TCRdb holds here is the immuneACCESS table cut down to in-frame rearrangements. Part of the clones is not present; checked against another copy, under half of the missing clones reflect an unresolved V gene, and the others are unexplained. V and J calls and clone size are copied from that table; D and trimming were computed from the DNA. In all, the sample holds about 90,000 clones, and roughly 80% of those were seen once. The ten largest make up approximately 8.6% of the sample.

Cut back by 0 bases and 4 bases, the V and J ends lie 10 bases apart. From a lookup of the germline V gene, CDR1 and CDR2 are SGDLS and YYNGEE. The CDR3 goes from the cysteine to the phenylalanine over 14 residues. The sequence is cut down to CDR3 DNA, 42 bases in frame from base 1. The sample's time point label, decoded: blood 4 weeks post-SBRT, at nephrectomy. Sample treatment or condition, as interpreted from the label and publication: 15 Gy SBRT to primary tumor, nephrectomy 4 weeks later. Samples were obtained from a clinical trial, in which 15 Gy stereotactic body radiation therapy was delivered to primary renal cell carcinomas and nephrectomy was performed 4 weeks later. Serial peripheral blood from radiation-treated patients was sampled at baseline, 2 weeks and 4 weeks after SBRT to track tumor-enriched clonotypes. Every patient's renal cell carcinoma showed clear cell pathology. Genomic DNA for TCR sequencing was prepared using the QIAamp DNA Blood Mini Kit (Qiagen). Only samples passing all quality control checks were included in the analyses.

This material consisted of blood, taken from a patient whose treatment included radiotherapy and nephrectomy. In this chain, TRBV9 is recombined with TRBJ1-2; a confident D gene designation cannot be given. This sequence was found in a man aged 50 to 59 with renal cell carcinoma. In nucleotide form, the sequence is TGTGCCAGCAGCGTAGGCCTTCAGACCTATGGCTACACCTTC. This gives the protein CASSVGLQTYGYTF.